The rows below give T cell receptor beta chains drawn from one sample of a study of blood T cells in healthy people across ages. Using its own MiXCR run on the 5' RACE reads, TCRdb lists one record per CDR3 protein. This sample has under 1,000,000 distinct CDR3 sequences, with 46% found just once. Source material: blood. The receptor set was obtained from an elderly man in good health. Both conserved end residues are part of each CDR3. D genes are given only for firm matches. A clone size is listed for some rows: how often the clone was seen (once, few, many), or a class if it is expanded.

d_call,j_call,clone_size,v_call,cdr3_aa,cdr3_nt
TRBD2,TRBJ2-1,few,TRBV5-6,CASSLAGLADYNEQFF,TGTGCCAGCAGCTTGGCGGGACTAGCGGACTACAATGAGCAGTTCTTC
.,TRBJ1-4,.,TRBV28,CASSRGGRDGKLFF,TGTGCCAGCAGCCGCGGTGGCAGGGATGGAAAACTGTTTTTT
.,TRBJ2-3,.,TRBV29-1,CSVLTSTDTQYF,TGCAGCGTGCTTACTAGCACAGATACGCAGTATTTT
TRBD2,TRBJ2-7,.,TRBV5-1,CASSLEGGPHEQYF,TGCGCCAGCAGCTTGGAGGGAGGGCCCCACGAGCAGTACTTC
.,TRBJ1-1,few,TRBV14,CASSPGWGTEAFF,TGTGCCAGCAGCCCGGGATGGGGCACTGAAGCTTTCTTT
TRBD2,TRBJ2-7,many,TRBV7-2,CASSITSASYEQYF,TGTGCCAGCAGCATAACTAGCGCCTCCTACGAGCAGTACTTC
.,TRBJ2-5,.,TRBV28,CASRDGFREQYF,TGTGCCAGCAGAGACGGATTTCGGGAGCAGTACTTC
.,TRBJ2-4,.,TRBV11-3,CASSSQLNNEQYF,TGTGCCAGCAGCTCCCAGCTAAACAATGAGCAGTACTTC
TRBD2,TRBJ2-7,few,TRBV5-5,CASSALAGASYEQYF,TGTGCCAGCAGCGCCTTAGCGGGAGCCTCCTACGAGCAGTACTTC
.,TRBJ2-3,.,TRBV4-2,CASSQDLKHTQYF,TGTGCCAGCAGCCAAGATCTGAAGCATACGCAGTATTTT
TRBD1,TRBJ2-2,.,TRBV24-1,CATSEVDREVGELFF,TGTGCCACCAGTGAGGTGGACAGGGAGGTCGGGGAGCTGTTTTTT
.,TRBJ2-5,.,TRBV24-1,CATSDPRQETQYF,TGTGCCACCAGTGACCCTCGTCAGGAGACCCAGTACTTC
.,TRBJ2-5,many,TRBV29-1,CSALGRTTQETQYF,TGCAGCGCCTTAGGGAGGACTACACAAGAGACCCAGTACTTC
TRBD2,TRBJ2-7,.,TRBV5-1,CASSKIAGGTYEQYF,TGCGCCAGCAGCAAAATAGCGGGGGGGACCTACGAGCAGTACTTC
TRBD2,TRBJ2-7,many,TRBV19,CASSIMGTSGDEQYF,TGTGCCAGTAGTATTATGGGGACTAGCGGTGACGAGCAGTACTTC
TRBD2,TRBJ2-2,.,TRBV11-2,CASSKGTRGTGELFF,TGTGCCAGCAGCAAGGGGACTAGGGGCACCGGGGAGCTGTTTTTT
.,TRBJ1-6,.,TRBV6-5,CASSYSRHTSSYNSPLHF,TGTGCCAGCAGTTACTCCAGACATACTAGCTCCTATAATTCACCCCTCCACTTT
TRBD2,TRBJ2-4,few,TRBV7-3,CASSLTTSGNIQYF,TGTGCCAGCAGCTTAACTACTAGCGGAAACATTCAGTACTTC
.,TRBJ2-5,few,TRBV6-6,CASSPHETQYF,TGTGCCAGCAGTCCTCATGAGACCCAGTACTTC
.,TRBJ2-2,.,TRBV9,CASELHTGELFF,TGTGCCAGCGAGCTTCACACCGGGGAGCTGTTTTTT
TRBD2,TRBJ2-1,.,TRBV7-2,CASSAQRLAGGGEQFF,TGTGCCAGCAGCGCTCAAAGACTAGCGGGGGGGGGTGAGCAGTTCTTC
.,TRBJ2-3,.,TRBV13,CASSPLWGTQYF,TGTGCCAGCAGCCCGCTTTGGGGGACGCAGTATTTT
TRBD2,TRBJ2-2,.,TRBV11-3,CASSPGTSGNTGELFF,TGTGCCAGCAGCCCGGGGACTAGCGGGAACACCGGGGAGCTGTTTTTT
.,TRBJ2-5,.,TRBV5-5,CASSLLQGGQETQYF,TGTGCCAGCAGCTTGCTTCAGGGGGGTCAGGAGACCCAGTACTTC
.,TRBJ2-1,.,TRBV7-2,CASTTFSELAFRYEQFF,TGTGCCAGCACCACCTTTTCCGAACTAGCCTTCAGGTATGAGCAATTCTTC
TRBD2,TRBJ2-1,many,TRBV29-1,CSAGTSGCEQFF,TGCAGCGCCGGGACTAGCGGATGTGAGCAGTTCTTC
.,TRBJ2-1,.,TRBV7-2,CASSLASREVGNEQFF,TGTGCCAGCAGCTTAGCCAGCAGGGAAGTCGGCAATGAGCAGTTCTTC
.,TRBJ2-1,few,TRBV15,CATSILGDEQFF,TGTGCCACCAGCATCCTGGGCGATGAGCAGTTCTTC
TRBD1,TRBJ2-7,.,TRBV27,CASSFRGQGDEQYF,TGTGCCAGCAGTTTTCGGGGACAGGGCGACGAGCAGTACTTC
.,TRBJ2-3,.,TRBV20-1,CSASTPLAVTTDTQYF,TGCAGTGCCTCCACTCCCTTAGCGGTCACTACAGATACGCAGTATTTT
TRBD1,TRBJ2-7,few,TRBV6-2/TRBV6-3,CASSSNRGGYEQYF,TGTGCCAGCAGTTCCAACAGGGGTGGGTACGAGCAGTACTTC
TRBD2,TRBJ2-7,few,TRBV12-3/TRBV12-4,CASSRWTSGGYNEQYF,TGTGCCAGCAGTAGATGGACTAGCGGGGGGTACAATGAGCAGTACTTC
TRBD2,TRBJ2-1,.,TRBV5-1,CASSLRSGLVGSNEQFF,TGCGCCAGCAGTCTGAGGTCGGGACTAGTGGGTAGCAATGAGCAGTTCTTC
.,TRBJ2-1,.,TRBV7-8,CASSLSRGEQFF,TGTGCCAGCAGCTTAAGTAGGGGTGAGCAGTTCTTC
TRBD1,TRBJ2-7,.,TRBV2,CASSFGQGGSYEQYF,TGTGCCAGCAGCTTTGGACAGGGCGGGTCCTACGAGCAGTACTTC
TRBD2,TRBJ2-7,once,TRBV28,CASSPVASGYYEQYF,TGTGCCAGCAGTCCAGTGGCTAGCGGATACTACGAGCAGTACTTC
TRBD1,TRBJ2-7,.,TRBV20-1,CSVMRGHGDEQYF,TGCAGCGTGATGAGGGGGCATGGGGATGAGCAGTACTTC
TRBD1,TRBJ1-6,.,TRBV5-6,CASNFVDRGLSSPLHF,TGTGCCAGCAACTTCGTTGACAGGGGTTTGTCATCACCCCTCCACTTT
TRBD1,TRBJ2-7,.,TRBV20-1,CSATPTGITDEQYF,TGCAGTGCTACACCGACAGGGATCACTGACGAGCAGTACTTC
.,TRBJ1-6,.,TRBV12-3/TRBV12-4,CASSLKGANSPLHF,TGTGCCAGCAGTTTAAAAGGGGCGAATTCACCCCTCCACTTT
TRBD2,TRBJ2-1,.,TRBV7-2,CASNAPGLATEQFF,TGTGCCAGCAACGCACCGGGACTAGCCACTGAGCAGTTCTTC
TRBD2,TRBJ2-7,few,TRBV9,CASSVSGGFSCEQYF,TGTGCCAGCAGCGTAAGCGGGGGGTTCTCCTGCGAGCAGTACTTC
.,TRBJ1-6,once,TRBV5-6,CASSFREQGPLHF,TGTGCCAGCAGCTTCAGGGAGCAAGGACCCCTCCACTTT
.,TRBJ2-7,.,TRBV2,CASSGQITYEQYF,TGTGCCAGCAGTGGACAGATTACCTACGAGCAGTACTTC
.,TRBJ2-1,once,TRBV6-5,CASRPTEDRETQFF,TGTGCCAGCAGACCTACAGAGGACCGGGAGACCCAGTTCTTC
TRBD1,TRBJ2-1,few,TRBV28,CASKRQGASYEQFF,TGTGCCAGCAAAAGGCAGGGGGCTAGTTATGAGCAGTTCTTC
TRBD2,TRBJ2-7,.,TRBV20-1,CSAQVTSGAPVYEQYF,TGCAGTGCCCAAGTAACTAGCGGGGCGCCGGTCTACGAGCAGTACTTC
.,TRBJ2-2,.,TRBV12-3/TRBV12-4,CASSLGGRGTGELFF,TGTGCCAGCAGTTTAGGGGGTCGTGGCACCGGGGAGCTGTTTTTT
.,TRBJ2-1,.,TRBV10-2,CASSGWAKSDEQFF,TGCGCCAGCAGTGGCTGGGCGAAGTCGGATGAGCAGTTCTTC
TRBD1,TRBJ1-1,once,TRBV12-3/TRBV12-4,CASRVGQGGDEAFF,TGTGCCAGCAGGGTAGGACAGGGTGGCGATGAAGCTTTCTTT
.,TRBJ2-5,.,TRBV9,CASSVGLAGSLETQYF,TGTGCCAGCAGCGTAGGTCTAGCTGGGTCGTTAGAGACCCAGTACTTC
.,TRBJ2-3,.,TRBV7-2,CASSPRRITDTQYF,TGTGCCAGCAGCCCCCGCCGAATCACAGATACGCAGTATTTT
TRBD2,TRBJ2-1,.,TRBV12-3/TRBV12-4,CASSSTGTSGGLNEQFF,TGTGCCAGCAGTTCGACCGGGACTAGCGGGGGGTTGAATGAGCAGTTCTTC
TRBD2,TRBJ2-1,.,TRBV2,CASSPGLAGGNNEQFF,TGTGCCAGCAGCCCGGGACTAGCGGGAGGTAACAATGAGCAGTTCTTC
.,TRBJ2-7,few,TRBV5-1,CASSLGPTNYEQYF,TGCGCCAGCAGCTTGGGACCTACCAACTACGAGCAGTACTTC